Listed here are 5 T cell receptor beta chains from one sample, sequenced in a study of human T cells and chemical hapten exposure. TCRdb re-called the RACE reads through MiXCR, storing one row per CDR3 protein. The sample includes 120,000 or so distinct CDR3 sequences, approximately 11% of them seen just once. Time point given: patch test 3, about 24 weeks after DPC sensitization. Treatment in this sample: therapeutic diphenylcyclopropenone sensitization with weekly scalp DPC. This specimen was whole blood, taken in connection with sensitization to the hapten diphenylcyclopropenone (DPC). These receptors were obtained from a woman aged 45-59 years with alopecia areata. Some clones in this sample may be carry-over from other donors' samples.

This clonotype occurred many times. This chain links TRBV29-1 with TRBJ2-3, with 11 bases that match TRBD2. CDR3 length: 14 residues. Germline CDR1 is SQVTM and CDR2 is ANQGSEA. Unmatched junction bases numbered 1, after V lost 0 bases and J lost 5 bases. The CDR3 region is CSVEELAGVDTQYF. The CDR3 region has the DNA TGCAGCGTTGAAGAACTAGCGGGAGTAGATACGCAGTATTTT.

This clonotype came up many times. The V call is TRBV5-1, the J call TRBJ2-3; 8 positions agree with TRBD2. This CDR3 is built from 15 residues. V lost 1 base to trimming and J lost 5 bases; unmatched junction nucleotides: 6. Germline-derived CDR1 and CDR2 are SGHRS and YFSETQ. The CDR3 DNA is TGCGCCAGCAGCTTGTCGGGGGGGCCAGGAGATACGCAGTATTTT. Translated, it gives CASSLSGGPGDTQYF.

The chain employs TRBV6-1 and TRBJ1-2; no firm D call. V lost 7 bases and J 2 bases, leaving 14 bases between the germline ends. The CDR3 totals 14 residues. Looked up from germline, CDR1 is MNHNS and CDR2 is SASEGT. The CDR3 sequence is CASINLGRNYGYTF. The DNA for the CDR3 is TGTGCCAGCATCAACCTAGGGAGAAACTATGGCTACACCTTC.

The J gene is TRBJ2-1, the V gene TRBV28; D remains unclear. V was clipped by 3 bases and J by 10 bases, with 4 bases between them. The CDR3 totals 10 residues. Germline V gene lookup returns CDR1 MDHEN and CDR2 SYDVKM. Here the CDR3 reads CASSFGEQFF. As DNA, the CDR3 is TGTGCCAGCAGTTTTGGAGAGCAGTTCTTC.

The rearrangement joins TRBV12-3 or TRBV12-4 to TRBJ2-7, with D perhaps matching TRBD1 or TRBD2 (5 bases each). The CDR3 is made up of 15 amino acids. V dropped 1 base and J dropped 5 bases, with 15 bases sitting between them. The CDR3 loop is CASSLVAGSIDEQYF. The CDR3 DNA is TGTGCCAGCAGTTTAGTGGCAGGGAGTATCGACGAGCAGTACTTC.